The 25 T cell receptor beta chains below were found in one sample sequenced in a study of shared clonotypes between healthy human individuals. Assay used: immunoSEQ multiplex PCR; TCRdb lists only in-frame clones, some missing. The top ten hold 0.37% of the sample, which has about 2.5 million clones, about nine tenths seen once. Sequencing input: naive CD4+ T cells from PBMCs. Stated subset: CD45RA+ positively selected. The receptors derive from a man younger than 30 in good health. Some clones in this sample may be carry-over from other donors' samples.

The chain combines TRBV6-1 with TRBJ2-1; D unresolved. The CDR3 is made up of 12 amino acids. CDR1 MNHNS and CDR2 SASEGT come from the germline V gene. Trimming took 3 bases from V and 10 from J, leaving 10 bases between them. CDR3 DNA: TGTGCCAGCAGTGATCACAGTGTCGAGCAGTTCTTC. Translation gives CASSDHSVEQFF.

Here the CDR3 DNA reads TGTGCCAGCAGTTTATCGGGACGGCATCAGCCCCAGCATTTT. Translating it yields CASSLSGRHQPQHF. The chain has TRBV27 and TRBJ1-5, with a tentative D call TRBD1 (5 bases). Germline CDR1 and CDR2: MNHEY and SMNVEV (reference sequence). The CDR3 covers 14 residues. Trimming cost V 0 bases and J 5 bases, with 8 bases left between them.

The gene calls are TRBV7-9 and TRBJ2-1; D gene unclear. V lost 1 base, J lost 12 bases, and 16 bases lay in between. The CDR3 runs 14 residues. Germline V CDR1 and CDR2: SEHNR, FQNEAQ (reference sequence). CDR3 protein: CASSLGRQLRGQFF. In nucleotides, the CDR3 is TGTGCCAGCAGCTTAGGAAGACAACTAAGAGGGCAGTTCTTC.

The count of this clone is one. This chain uses TRBV5-6 with TRBJ2-7; 10 bases line up with TRBD2. Germline V gene data show CDR1 as SGHDT and CDR2 as YYEEEE. This CDR3 region has 17 residues. V trimming: 4 bases; J trimming: 2 bases; junction bases outside the gene matches: 12. The CDR3 sequence is CASSTERIAGGTYEQYF. As DNA, the CDR3 is TGTGCCAGCAGCACGGAACGTATAGCGGGAGGAACCTACGAGCAGTACTTC.

The rearrangement uses TRBV5-1 and TRBJ2-3; 11 nucleotides line up with TRBD2. V shed 5 bases and J 0 bases; nucleotides not matched to a gene: 17. Germline V lookup: CDR1 SGHRS, CDR2 YFSETQ. The CDR3 runs to 20 residues. CDR3 sequence: CASRQLRARLAGISTDTQYF. The DNA of the CDR3 is TGCGCCAGCAGGCAACTTAGGGCCAGACTAGCGGGGATTAGCACAGATACGCAGTATTTT. Full variable domain (missing parts from reference TRBV5-1 and TRBJ2-3): KAGVTQTPRYLIKTRGQQVTLSCSPISGHRSVSWYQQTPGQGLQFLFEYFSETQRNKGNFPGRFSGRQFSNSRSEMNVSTLELGDSALYLCASRQLRARLAGISTDTQYFGPGTRLTVL.

V usage is TRBV18 and J usage is TRBJ1-2; 8 nucleotides line up with TRBD1. This CDR3 is 13 amino acids long. Germline V lookup: CDR1 KGHSH, CDR2 LQKENI. The ends lost 5 bases at V and 4 bases at J; junction bases unmatched: 3. CDR3 sequence (DNA): TGTGCCAGCTCAACCGGGACAGGCTATGGCTACACCTTC. Its translation: CASSTGTGYGYTF.

The chain has TRBV19 and TRBJ2-2; D is unresolved. Trimming stripped 10 bases from V and 2 bases from J, with 14 bases between. The CDR3 loop spans 14 amino acids. CDR1 and CDR2 (germline): LNHDA, SQIVND (reference sequence). The CDR3 DNA is TGTGCCACATGTCGGACCGCCAACACCGGGGAGCTGTTTTTT. This encodes CATCRTANTGELFF.

This chain links TRBV19 with TRBJ2-1; no clear D. Looked up from germline, CDR1 is LNHDA and CDR2 is SQIVND (reference sequence). This CDR3 region has 15 residues. The ends were cut back, 5 bases at V and 5 bases at J, with 16 bases in the middle. CDR3 sequence (DNA): TGTGCCAGTAGTGTGGGCCTGTTTCTCAACAATGAGCAGTTCTTC. This gives the protein CASSVGLFLNNEQFF.

This chain connects TRBV27 to TRBJ2-5, with 7 nucleotides matching TRBD1. The V segment lost 2 bases and the J segment 1 base; nucleotides outside the gene matches: 4. The CDR3 length is 15 residues. Germline values: CDR1 MNHEY, CDR2 SMNVEV (reference sequence). As DNA, the CDR3 is TGTGCCAGCAGTTTACTATCAGGGGGCCAAGAGACCCAGTACTTC. Protein: CASSLLSGGQETQYF.

The V call is TRBV7-2, the J call TRBJ2-3, with D possibly TRBD1 on 6 matching bases. CDR3 length: 15 residues. Germline V gene data show CDR1 as SGHTA and CDR2 as FQGNSA. V was cut by 4 bases and J by 3 bases, with 14 bases left in between. CDR3 in amino acids: CASSWGLSGTDTQYF. The CDR3 bases are TGTGCCAGCAGCTGGGGGCTTTCGGGTACAGATACGCAGTATTTT.

The chain is built from TRBV2 and TRBJ2-1, with D unresolved. The CDR3 runs 14 residues. Looked up from germline, CDR1 is SNHLY and CDR2 is FYNNEI. Trimming cost V 8 bases and J 3 bases, with 14 bases left between them. The DNA of the CDR3 is TGTGCCAGCTCACTCCGGGTCTTCTACAATGAGCAGTTCTTC. This encodes CASSLRVFYNEQFF. The full variable domain, its missing parts supplied by reference TRBV2 and TRBJ2-1, is EPEVTQTPSHQVTQMGQEVILRCVPISNHLYFYWYRQILGQKVEFLVSFYNNEISEKSEIFDDQFSVERPDGSNFTLKIRSTKLEDSAMYFCASSLRVFYNEQFFGPGTRLTVL.

This clone was counted only a few times. V and J are TRBV6-5 and TRBJ1-1, with D unclear. Germline V gene lookup returns CDR1 MNHEY and CDR2 SVGAGI. The germline V and J ends were trimmed by 0 bases and 8 bases, with 16 bases remaining between them. The CDR3 covers 15 residues. CDR3 sequence (DNA): TGTGCCAGCAGTTACTCGAGTGGTGGAGGGTACGAAGCTTTCTTT. Protein: CASSYSSGGGYEAFF.

As for this clone: One end of the junction fails to match germline, which may point to a read error. The V and J genes are TRBV11-2 and TRBJ2-7, with D possibly matching TRBD2 (6 bases). The CDR3 runs to 15 residues. CDR1 and CDR2 (germline): SGHAT, FQNNGV. Written as DNA, the CDR3 is TGTGCCAGCGGACCCTCGGCCGCGGGGACCTACGGGCAGTACTTC. Its protein is CASGPSAAGTYGQYF.

The V and J genes are TRBV5-6 and TRBJ2-7; D is perhaps TRBD2 (5 bases). The CDR3 is 11 residues long. Per the germline V gene, CDR1 is SGHDT and CDR2 is YYEEEE. V was cut by 3 bases and J by 5 bases, with 6 bases left in between. The CDR3 bases are TGTGCCAGCAGCTGGCGGGACGAGCAGTACTTC. This gives the protein CASSWRDEQYF.

The genes are TRBV27 and TRBJ2-3; D may be TRBD2 (5 bases). Germline CDR1 is MNHEY and CDR2 is SMNVEV (reference sequence). V gave up 3 bases and J gave up 9 bases, with 13 bases separating them. The CDR3 consists of 13 residues. This CDR3 is CASSFPGLSTQYF. DNA of the CDR3: TGTGCCAGCAGTTTCCCGGGATTATCGACGCAGTATTTT.

The chain recombines TRBV11-2 with TRBJ2-7; D might be TRBD1 (6 bases). The CDR3 extends over 13 amino acids. The germline V gene has CDR1 SGHAT and CDR2 FQNNGV. The V end lost 5 bases, the J end lost 0 bases, and 8 bases lay between the germline ends. The DNA for the CDR3 is TGTGCCAGCAGCCGGACAGTCTCCTACGAGCAGTACTTC. This encodes CASSRTVSYEQYF.

Written as DNA, the CDR3 is TGCGCCAGCAGCTTCGGCGGGAGACACGGCAATGAGCAGTTCTTC. This gives the protein CASSFGGRHGNEQFF. The chain joins TRBV5-1 to TRBJ2-1; 7 bases align to TRBD2. Germline V gene lookup returns CDR1 SGHRS and CDR2 YFSETQ. This CDR3 is 15 amino acids long. The V segment lost 2 bases and the J segment 6 bases; nucleotides outside the gene matches: 8.

The rearrangement uses TRBV6-5 and TRBJ1-4; 7 nucleotides align to TRBD1. Germline CDR1 is MNHEY and CDR2 is SVGAGI. Trimming removed 2 bases from V and 7 bases from J; junction bases left unmatched: 4. CDR3 length equals 14 residues. CDR3 nucleotide sequence: TGTGCCAGCAGTTACGGGACAGCACCTGAAAAACTGTTTTTT. As protein: CASSYGTAPEKLFF.

A few counts support this clone. This sequence joins TRBV30 and TRBJ1-1; D uncertain. V was shortened by 5 bases and J by 2 bases, with 18 bases between the two germline ends. This CDR3 is 15 amino acids long. CDR1 is GTSNPN and CDR2 is SVGIG in the germline V gene (reference sequence). As DNA, the CDR3 is TGTGCCTGGTCCCTCGGGCCATCATTAAACACTGAAGCTTTCTTT. It yields the protein CAWSLGPSLNTEAFF.

The chain employs TRBV7-6 and TRBJ2-7, with D perhaps matching TRBD2 (7 bases). Between the trimmed V and J ends, which lost 0 bases and 3 bases, there was a span of 15 bases. Per the germline V gene, CDR1 is SGHVS and CDR2 is FNYEAQ. The length of the CDR3 is 16 residues. CDR3 in amino acids: CASSLAGGGTNYEQYF. CDR3 in DNA: TGTGCCAGCAGCTTAGCTGGCGGGGGCACCAACTACGAGCAGTACTTC. Full variable domain (missing parts from reference TRBV7-6 and TRBJ2-7): GAGVSQSPRYKVTKRGQDVALRCDPISGHVSLYWYRQALGQGPEFLTYFNYEAQQDKSGLPNDRFSAERPEGSISTLTIQRTEQRDSAMYRCASSLAGGGTNYEQYFGPGTRLTVT.

The chain uses TRBV6-6 and TRBJ1-5; 10 bases match TRBD1. Germline trimming cut 4 bases from V and 4 bases from J; bases unmatched to any gene: 4. This CDR3 spans 15 amino acids. Germline values: CDR1 MNHNY, CDR2 SVGAGI (reference sequence). The CDR3 here is CASSSLGQGNQPQHF. The DNA for the CDR3 is TGTGCCAGCAGTTCATTGGGACAGGGGAATCAGCCCCAGCATTTT.

The chain joins TRBV7-6 to TRBJ1-4; 7 nucleotides line up with TRBD1. The V gene end was trimmed by 5 bases and the J gene end by 3 bases; junction bases not matched to a gene: 6. Germline values: CDR1 SGHVS, CDR2 FNYEAQ. The CDR3 sequence is 15 residues long. The DNA of the CDR3 is TGTGCCAGCAGCGGGCAGACAGGGTCTAATGAAAAACTGTTTTTT. As protein: CASSGQTGSNEKLFF. Drawing the rest from reference TRBV7-6 and TRBJ1-4, the complete variable domain is GAGVSQSPRYKVTKRGQDVALRCDPISGHVSLYWYRQALGQGPEFLTYFNYEAQQDKSGLPNDRFSAERPEGSISTLTIQRTEQRDSAMYRCASSGQTGSNEKLFFGSGTQLSVL.

This clone appeared once. The chain carries TRBV28 and TRBJ2-7, with 9 bases matching TRBD2. The J segment lost 1 base and the V segment lost 6 bases, leaving 10 bases of the junction unmatched. The CDR3 runs 16 residues. Looked up from germline, CDR1 is MDHEN and CDR2 is SYDVKM. The CDR3 coding sequence is TGTGCCAGCAGCGACCCCGGGACTAGCAGTTCCTACGAGCAGTACTTC. This encodes CASSDPGTSSSYEQYF.

The genes are TRBV20-1 and TRBJ2-4, with TRBD1 identical over 7 bases. Unmatched junction bases numbered 4, after V lost 0 bases and J lost 14 bases. The germline CDR1 and CDR2 sequences are DFQATT and SNEGSKA (reference sequence). This CDR3 region has 11 residues. The CDR3 sequence is CSARDKTGKYF. For the CDR3, the DNA is TGCAGTGCTAGAGATAAGACAGGGAAGTACTTC.

This clone came up a few times. Other DNA sequences in this sample translate to the same CDR3. V gene TRBV30 combines with J gene TRBJ1-3; D is unresolved. Germline assignment: CDR1 GTSNPN and CDR2 SVGIG (reference sequence). V shed 0 bases and J shed 4 bases, with 4 bases lying between them. There are 12 residues in the CDR3. The CDR3 region has the DNA TGTGCCTGGAGTGTAGTAGGAAACACCATATATTTT. Translation gives CAWSVVGNTIYF.